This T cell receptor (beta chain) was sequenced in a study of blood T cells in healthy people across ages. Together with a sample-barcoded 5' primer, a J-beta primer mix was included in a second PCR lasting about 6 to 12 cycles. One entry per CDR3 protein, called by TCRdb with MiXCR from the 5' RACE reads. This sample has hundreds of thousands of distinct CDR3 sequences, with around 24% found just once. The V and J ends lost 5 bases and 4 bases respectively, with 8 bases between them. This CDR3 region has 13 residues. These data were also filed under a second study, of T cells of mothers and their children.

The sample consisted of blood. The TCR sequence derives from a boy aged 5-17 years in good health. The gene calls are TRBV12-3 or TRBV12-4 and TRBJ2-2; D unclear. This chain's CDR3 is CASSRGATGELFF. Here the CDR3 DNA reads TGTGCCAGCAGTCGTGGTGCCACCGGGGAGCTGTTTTTT.